This section outlines one T cell receptor (beta chain) sequence together with its context. The data are from a study of control samples from healthy donors and cancer patients. This CDR3 contains 15 residues. V lost 4 bases and J lost 8, with 16 bases in between. CDR1 is KGHDR and CDR2 is SFDVKD in the germline V gene. The protocol was immunoSEQ multiplex PCR, while the TCRdb copy is restricted to in-frame clones and leaves out a portion. The sample has some 98,000 clones, roughly 83% seen once. Sequencing was done on a sample of PBMCs. The source is a man between 65 and 79 years old with lung cancer. The chain recombines TRBV24-1 with TRBJ1-4; the D is unclear. The CDR3 coding sequence is TGTGCCACCAGTGACCATCGCGGGATAGGAGAAAAACTGTTTTTT. Translation: CATSDHRGIGEKLFF.